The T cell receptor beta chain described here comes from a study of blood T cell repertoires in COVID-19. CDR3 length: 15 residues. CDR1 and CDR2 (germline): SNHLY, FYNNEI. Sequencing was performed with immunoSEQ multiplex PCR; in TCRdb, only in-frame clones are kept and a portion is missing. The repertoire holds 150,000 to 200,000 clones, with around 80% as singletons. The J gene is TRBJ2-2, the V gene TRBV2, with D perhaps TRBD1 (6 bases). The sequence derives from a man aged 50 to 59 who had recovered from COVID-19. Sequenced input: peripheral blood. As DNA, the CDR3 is TGTGCGAGATCAACTAGGGGGAGAGGGAACGGGGAGCTGTTTTTT. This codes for CARSTRGRGNGELFF.